A single sample gave rise to the 24 T cell receptor beta chains below, sequenced in a study of Ad26.COV2.S vaccination and SARS-CoV-2 variants. This table comes from immunoSEQ multiplex PCR, and its TCRdb copy is limited to in-frame clones, with some not included. This table has about 460,000 clones, roughly nine tenths appearing once. The treatment here: about 20 received Ad26.COV2.S at low or high dose, single or two shots; about five received placebo; per-sample allocation not given. Day 63 after the first vaccine or placebo injection was the time point for sampling. This specimen was peripheral blood, taken in a trial of Ad26.COV2.S vaccine versus placebo. Receptor source: a person between 18 and 59 years old who received the Ad26.COV2.S COVID-19 vaccine or a placebo.

The chain uses TRBV30 and TRBJ1-6, with no clear D. Trimming shortened V by 8 bases and J by 0 bases, and 17 bases separated the two germline ends. CDR3 length equals 16 residues. From germline, CDR1 is GTSNPN and CDR2 SVGIG (reference sequence). The CDR3 nucleotides read TGTGCCCTAAGGGTACTGCTGAACTCCTATAATTCACCCCTCCACTTT. This translates into CALRVLLNSYNSPLHF.

The gene calls are TRBV28 and TRBJ1-5, with TRBD1 matching over 7 bases. The CDR3 length is 16 residues. The germline V gene encodes CDR1 MDHEN and CDR2 SYDVKM. The V gene end was trimmed by 3 bases and the J gene end by 3 bases; junction bases not matched to a gene: 8. CDR3 DNA sequence: TGTGCCAGCAGTTTCCGCGGGACAGTAGACAATCAGCCCCAGCATTTT. Translating gives CASSFRGTVDNQPQHF.

The CDR3 protein is CAISDWGDTQYF. In DNA, the CDR3 is TGTGCCATCTCTGACTGGGGGGATACGCAGTATTTT. The chain couples TRBV21-1 to TRBJ2-3. TRBV21-1 is described as a pseudogene. The CDR3 consists of 12 residues.

This clone was seen a single time. The genes are TRBV1 and TRBJ2-7. TRBV1 corresponds to a pseudogene. This CDR3 contains 14 residues. Here the CDR3 reads CTSSPRDWGPEQYF. The DNA of the CDR3 is TGCACCAGCAGCCCAAGGGACTGGGGGCCCGAGCAGTACTTC.

This clone is a singleton in its sample. The sample carries other DNA sequences with the same CDR3. The chain links TRBV28 to TRBJ2-7; D may match TRBD1 or TRBD2 (5 bases each). Germline lookup yields CDR1 MDHEN and CDR2 SYDVKM. The CDR3 runs 12 residues. Trimming removed 3 bases from V and 2 bases from J, with 5 bases in between. The CDR3 DNA reads as TGTGCCAGCAGTTTGGGGGCCTACGAGCAGTACTTC. Encoded protein: CASSLGAYEQYF.

The chain is built from TRBV5-1 and TRBJ2-1, with 7 positions matching TRBD2. The V segment lost 4 bases and the J segment 9 bases; nucleotides outside the gene matches: 16. There are 16 residues in the CDR3. Germline V lookup: CDR1 SGHRS, CDR2 YFSETQ. CDR3 coding DNA: TGCGCCAGCAGCCTGACTCTGGGGGGGAGTATCGGTGAGCAGTTCTTC. This codes for CASSLTLGGSIGEQFF.

This clone was found once. The rearrangement joins TRBV4-1 to TRBJ2-3; possible D gene TRBD1, 5 bases. Germline V lookup: CDR1 MGHRA, CDR2 YSYEKL. This CDR3 is 15 amino acids long. V lost 4 bases to trimming and J lost 5 bases, with 16 bases between them. The CDR3 region is CASSRDQGTQDTQYF. Written as DNA, the CDR3 is TGCGCCAGCAGCCGAGACCAGGGAACACAAGATACGCAGTATTTT.

The V call is TRBV19, the J call TRBJ1-4; TRBD1 matches at 7 bases. The CDR3 contains 15 residues. The germline V gene encodes CDR1 LNHDA and CDR2 SQIVND (reference sequence). The ends lost 5 bases at V and 7 bases at J; junction bases unmatched: 10. CDR3 in amino acids: CASSVQTGSSEKLFF. The CDR3 DNA sequence: TGTGCCAGTAGTGTTCAGACAGGGTCGAGTGAAAAACTGTTTTTT.

Only a few counts were recorded for this clone. The rearrangement links TRBV5-1 to TRBJ2-5; 14 bases are a match to TRBD2. The CDR3 is 17 residues long. Trimming at V came to 2 bases and at J to 0 bases, leaving 3 bases not matched to a gene. Germline V lookup: CDR1 SGHRS, CDR2 YFSETQ. The CDR3 region has the DNA TGCGCCAGCAGCTTCGGGACTAGCGGGAGCCACCAAGAGACCCAGTACTTC. Its translation: CASSFGTSGSHQETQYF.

The genes are TRBV27 and TRBJ1-4, with 7 nucleotides matching TRBD1. The trim removed 6 bases at V and 0 bases at J, leaving 13 bases unmatched. This CDR3 has 18 amino acids. The V gene's germline CDR1 is MNHEY and CDR2 SMNVEV (reference sequence). DNA for the CDR3: TGTGCCAGCAGACAAAGGGGGCGTTCCGGGGCAACTAATGAAAAACTGTTTTTT. Protein: CASRQRGRSGATNEKLFF.

This clone appeared once. The rearrangement joins TRBV14 to TRBJ2-1, with 8 bases that match TRBD2. V trimming: 4 bases; J trimming: 1 base; junction bases outside the gene matches: 6. Germline values: CDR1 SGHDN, CDR2 FVKESK. CDR3 length equals 16 residues. This CDR3 reads CASSLILAGSYNEQFF. CDR3 DNA sequence: TGTGCCAGCAGCCTTATTTTAGCGGGGTCCTACAATGAGCAGTTCTTC.

The rearrangement links TRBV11-2 to TRBJ1-1, with 9 bases lining up with TRBD1. Germline CDR1 reads SGHAT; CDR2 reads FQNNGV. This CDR3 spans 14 amino acids. The V and J ends lost 4 bases and 1 base, in that order; junction bases with no gene match: 1. The CDR3 DNA follows: TGTGCCAGCAGCTGGGACAGGGCGAACACTGAAGCTTTCTTT. Amino acid sequence: CASSWDRANTEAFF.

V gene TRBV6-5 combines with J gene TRBJ1-2; D gene ambiguous. The V gene lost 4 bases and the J gene lost 0 bases, with 6 bases spanning the gap. Germline CDR1 reads MNHEY; CDR2 reads SVGAGI. This CDR3 has 13 residues. As DNA, the CDR3 is TGTGCCAGCAGTTCTTCTACTAACTATGGCTACACCTTC. Its translation is CASSSSTNYGYTF.

A single count supports this clone. The chain uses TRBV25-1 and TRBJ2-1; TRBD1 agrees at 8 bases. The V gene's germline CDR1 is MGHDK and CDR2 SYGVNS. V lost 0 bases to trimming and J lost 5 bases; unmatched junction nucleotides: 6. The CDR3 extends over 16 amino acids. CDR3 DNA sequence: TGTGCCAGCAGTGAATATCGAGACAGGGGTCACAATGAGCAGTTCTTC. This encodes CASSEYRDRGHNEQFF.

As concerns this clone: Different DNA sequences within this sample yield the same CDR3. The rearrangement joins TRBV6-2 or TRBV6-3 to TRBJ1-1; no clear D gene. With 2 bases removed from V and 1 base from J, the gap between germline ends came to 2 bases. The V gene's germline CDR1 is MNHEY and CDR2 SVGEGT. CDR3 length: 12 amino acids. The CDR3 nucleotides are TGTGCCAGCAGTTACCGGAACACTGAAGCTTTCTTT. Its protein product is CASSYRNTEAFF.

The chain carries TRBV13 and TRBJ2-3; no firm D call. From germline, CDR1 is PRHDT and CDR2 FYEKMQ (reference sequence). The CDR3 has 15 amino acids. The V gene lost 5 bases and the J gene lost 0 bases, with 12 bases spanning the gap. Here the CDR3 DNA reads TGTGCCAGCAGCCCCGCGGCTTCTAGCACAGATACGCAGTATTTT. Protein product: CASSPAASSTDTQYF.

This clone was found once. The J gene is TRBJ2-2, the V gene TRBV4-2, with D perhaps given as TRBD1 or TRBD2 (5 bases each). Germline V gives CDR1 LGHNA, CDR2 YNFKEQ. The V end lost 6 bases, the J end lost 2 bases, and 16 bases lay between the germline ends. This CDR3 spans 16 amino acids. Written as DNA, the CDR3 is TGTGCCAGCAGTGGGACCGGGACCATTAACACCGGGGAGCTGTTTTTT. Protein product: CASSGTGTINTGELFF.

The chain joins TRBV18 to TRBJ2-7; TRBD1 aligns across 11 bases. This CDR3 contains 16 residues. Trimming took 3 bases from V and 3 from J; bases not matched to a gene: 7. Germline assignment: CDR1 KGHSH and CDR2 LQKENI. DNA for the CDR3: TGTGCCAGCTCACCGCTGGGGACAGGGGGATACTACGAGCAGTACTTC. The encoded protein is CASSPLGTGGYYEQYF.

This clone was observed once. This chain joins TRBV19 and TRBJ1-1, with TRBD1 matching over 7 bases. Trimming removed 6 bases from V and 1 base from J; junction bases left unmatched: 8. Germline lookup yields CDR1 LNHDA and CDR2 SQIVND (reference sequence). This CDR3 is 15 amino acids long. The CDR3 bases are TGTGCCAGTAGGTTGGGACAGTGGAAGAACACTGAAGCTTTCTTT. Its protein is CASRLGQWKNTEAFF. Full variable domain (outside the CDR3, taken from reference TRBV19 and TRBJ1-1): DGGITQSPKYLFRKEGQNVTLSCEQNLNHDAMYWYRQDPGQGLRLIYYSQIVNDFQKGDIAEGYSVSREKKESFPLTVTSAQKNPTAFYLCASRLGQWKNTEAFFGQGTRLTVV.

This clone was detected once. The rearrangement links TRBV11-2 to TRBJ2-1, with TRBD1 matching over 7 bases. V shed 1 base and J 2 bases; nucleotides not matched to a gene: 14. This CDR3 contains 19 residues. Germline-derived CDR1 and CDR2 are SGHAT and FQNNGV. The CDR3 loop reads CASSLAVTGYQRTYNEQFF. DNA for the CDR3: TGTGCCAGCAGCTTAGCAGTGACAGGGTATCAGCGCACCTACAATGAGCAGTTCTTC. Complete variable domain (other parts from reference TRBV11-2 and TRBJ2-1): EAGVAQSPRYKIIEKRQSVAFWCNPISGHATLYWYQQILGQGPKLLIQFQNNGVVDDSQLPKDRFSAERLKGVDSTLKIQPAKLEDSAVYLCASSLAVTGYQRTYNEQFFGPGTRLTVL.

Here the CDR3 reads CASRLGTSGRFTHPGELFF. The CDR3 coding sequence is TGTGCCAGCAGGCTCGGGACTAGCGGGAGGTTCACGCATCCGGGGGAGCTGTTTTTT. The chain has TRBV28 and TRBJ2-2; 15 bases are shared with TRBD2. The CDR3 consists of 19 residues. Germline CDR1 MDHEN, CDR2 SYDVKM. Trimming took 6 bases from V and 8 from J; bases not matched to a gene: 16.

This chain joins TRBV30 and TRBJ1-5; possibly TRBD1 for D (6 bases). This CDR3 comprises 13 residues. Germline CDR1 and CDR2: GTSNPN and SVGIG (reference sequence). The V gene lost 0 bases and the J gene lost 5 bases, with 8 bases spanning the gap. The CDR3 coding sequence is TGTGCCTGGAGTGTGGGGGCCGATCAGCCCCAGCATTTT. This encodes CAWSVGADQPQHF.

This clone was recorded a few times. V usage is TRBV6-2 or TRBV6-3 and J usage is TRBJ2-7, with 7 positions matching TRBD1. CDR3 length: 14 amino acids. Germline V gives CDR1 MNHEY, CDR2 SVGEGT. V shed 0 bases and J 3 bases; nucleotides not matched to a gene: 2. In DNA form, the CDR3 reads TGTGCCAGCAGTTACTCCCGACAGGGCTACGAGCAGTACTTC. Translation: CASSYSRQGYEQYF.

The chain is built from TRBV7-3 and TRBJ2-1, with D maybe TRBD2 (6 bases). V dropped 3 bases and J dropped 10 bases, with 10 bases sitting between them. CDR1 is SGHTA and CDR2 is FQGTGA in the germline V gene. This CDR3 comprises 12 residues. The CDR3 nucleotides are TGTGCCAGCAGCTTCGGGGAGGCAGAGCAGTTCTTC. It encodes CASSFGEAEQFF.